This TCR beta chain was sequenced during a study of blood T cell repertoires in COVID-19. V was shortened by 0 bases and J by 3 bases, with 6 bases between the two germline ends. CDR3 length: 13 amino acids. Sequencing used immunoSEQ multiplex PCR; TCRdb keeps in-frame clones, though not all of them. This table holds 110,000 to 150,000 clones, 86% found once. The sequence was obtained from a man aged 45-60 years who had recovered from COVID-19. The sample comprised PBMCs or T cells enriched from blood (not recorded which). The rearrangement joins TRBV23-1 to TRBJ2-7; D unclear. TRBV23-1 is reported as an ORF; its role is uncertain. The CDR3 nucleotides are TGCGCCAGCAGTCAATCCAAACACTACGAGCAGTACGTC. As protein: CASSQSKHYEQYV.